This TCR beta chain was sequenced for a study of T-cell reconstitution after alpha-beta-depleted transplantation in children. Study outcomes and limitations: TCRbeta diversity was high at day 60 in some patients (a result of surviving recipient T cells and thymic progenitors). As was reported, about two months after transplant, alpha-beta T cells came from several hundred expanded graft clones. At one year after transplant, newly produced T cells mostly accounted for T-cell counts and diversity.

This CDR3 is 17 amino acids long. Germline CDR1 and CDR2: MDHEN and SYDVKM. Trimming pared 2 bases from V and 1 base from J, leaving 15 bases between. For TCRbeta, the library was prepared with unique molecular identifiers. One entry per CDR3 protein results from TCRdb running MiXCR on the PCR reads. Among about 470,000 distinct CDR3 sequences listed, around two fifths were seen once. In regard to this clonotype: The antigen remains unidentified.

This receptor was obtained from a girl aged 2 to 10 with aplastic anemia, due to receive a stem cell transplant. This rearrangement joins TRBV28 to TRBJ2-1; D is perhaps TRBD2 (6 bases). Sequencing was performed on PBMCs, taken before TCRalphabeta/CD19-depleted stem cell transplant. The CDR3 DNA reads TGTGCCAGCAGTTTAAGTTCCGGGGGAGTTTCCTACAATGAGCAGTTCTTC. It is translated as CASSLSSGGVSYNEQFF.